The present T cell receptor (beta chain) was sequenced within a study of T cell repertoires in cytomegalovirus infection. Study results and limitations: Totalled public TCR beta family frequency picked out people who carried CMV plus the relevant HLA.

Via MiXCR, TCRdb re-called the reads, giving one row per CDR3 protein. The profile shows a few hundred thousand distinct CDR3 sequences, 15% to 20% of them singletons. This clonotype was detected many times. Its cognate antigen is unknown. The V end lost 0 bases, the J end lost 1 base, and 7 bases lay between the germline ends. CDR3 length: 14 amino acids. Germline V CDR1 and CDR2: PRHDT, FYEKMQ (reference sequence). This rearrangement joins TRBV13 to TRBJ2-7; no reliable D call. The specimen was CD8+ T cells from PBMCs. The TCR originated in a human donor in good health (CMV status not recorded). Some clones in this sample may be carry-over from other donors' samples. In nucleotides, the CDR3 is TGTGCCAGCAGCTTAGGGGGATTGTCCTACGAGCAGTACTTC. This encodes CASSLGGLSYEQYF.